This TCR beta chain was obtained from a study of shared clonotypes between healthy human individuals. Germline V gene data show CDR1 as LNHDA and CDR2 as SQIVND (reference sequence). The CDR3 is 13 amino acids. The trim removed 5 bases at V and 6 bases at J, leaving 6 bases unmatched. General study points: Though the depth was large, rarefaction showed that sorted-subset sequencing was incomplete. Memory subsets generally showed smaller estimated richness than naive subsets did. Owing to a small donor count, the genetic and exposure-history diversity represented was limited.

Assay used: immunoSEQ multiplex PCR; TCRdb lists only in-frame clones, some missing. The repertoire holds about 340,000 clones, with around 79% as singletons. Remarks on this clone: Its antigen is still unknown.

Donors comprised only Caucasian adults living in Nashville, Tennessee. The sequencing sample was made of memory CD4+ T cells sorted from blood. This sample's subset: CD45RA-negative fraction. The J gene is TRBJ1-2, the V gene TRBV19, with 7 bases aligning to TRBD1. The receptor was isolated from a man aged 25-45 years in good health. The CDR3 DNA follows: TGTGCCAGTAGTTTCCTAACAGGGGATGGCTACACCTTC. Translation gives CASSFLTGDGYTF.